This T cell receptor beta chain was captured in a study of CD8 T cells in Susac syndrome. A quantity of about 0.5 to 1 ug RNA underwent reverse transcription using random hexamers. The amplification used immunoSEQ multiplex PCR on TCR beta CDR3; it spanned 54 Vbeta and 13 Jbeta. TCRdb re-analysed the immunoSEQ multiplex PCR reads in MiXCR, keeping a single row per CDR3 protein. The sample shows 100,000 to 150,000 distinct CDR3 sequences, roughly 95% of them seen only once. Sequencing of TCR beta covered CD8+ and CD4+ T cells obtained from blood. This CDR3 is built from 15 residues. Trimming shortened V by 3 bases and J by 1 base, and 10 bases separated the two germline ends. Germline V CDR1 and CDR2: SGHTA, FQGNSA.

This chain joins TRBV7-2 and TRBJ1-5; D is unresolved. The TCR originated in a human donor in good health. The source material was CD4+ T cells from PBMCs. The CDR3 sequence: CASSFASTSNQPQHF. The CDR3 DNA follows: TGTGCCAGCAGCTTCGCCAGTACAAGCAATCAGCCCCAGCATTTT. The full variable domain, rest sourced from reference TRBV7-2 and TRBJ1-5, is GAGVSQSPSNKVTEKGKDVELRCDPISGHTALYWYRQSLGQGLEFLIYFQGNSAPDKSGLPSDRFSAERTGGSVSTLTIQRTQQEDSAVYLCASSFASTSNQPQHFGDGTRLSIL.